A selection of T cell receptor beta chains follows, all from one sample in a study of response to subunit inactivated influenza vaccine. MiXCR, applied by TCRdb to the RT-PCR reads, yields one record per CDR3 protein. The sample holds about 570,000 distinct CDR3 sequences, about 11% seen once. This same sample was also taken into another study, of T cells expressing NK-cell markers.

The source was PBMCs from blood, collected on the day of vaccination. The receptors were gathered from a man over 45 who received an inactivated influenza vaccine. Each CDR3 is given with its conserved first and last residue. The D gene is left open where the match is weak. Part of the rows lack a size; the others show once, few, many or a class for expanded clones.

D gene: -; J gene: TRBJ1-2; clone size: few; V gene: TRBV20-1; CDR3 DNA: TGCAGTGCTAGTGGGGGGGCCCGCCGAGGCTATGGCTACACCTTC; CDR3 protein: CSASGGARRGYGYTF
D gene: TRBD1; J gene: TRBJ2-1; clone size: -; V gene: TRBV6-4; CDR3 DNA: TGTGCCAGCAGTGTCACATCGAGACAGGGGGTCTCTCCCAGCTCCTACAATGAGCAGTTCTTC; CDR3 protein: CASSVTSRQGVSPSSYNEQFF
D gene: -; J gene: TRBJ2-7; clone size: few; V gene: TRBV20-1; CDR3 DNA: TGCAGTGCTAGAGTTACTTCCTACGAGCAGTACTTC; CDR3 protein: CSARVTSYEQYF
D gene: -; J gene: TRBJ2-7; clone size: -; V gene: TRBV5-1; CDR3 DNA: TGCGCCAGCAGCTTGGGGGCCGAGGGGTACGAGCAGTACTTC; CDR3 protein: CASSLGAEGYEQYF
D gene: TRBD1; J gene: TRBJ1-1; clone size: few; V gene: TRBV12-3/TRBV12-4; CDR3 DNA: TGTGCCAGCAGGCAGGGGGCGGTGAACACTGAAGCTTTCTTT; CDR3 protein: CASRQGAVNTEAFF
D gene: -; J gene: TRBJ1-5; clone size: many; V gene: TRBV12-3/TRBV12-4; CDR3 DNA: TGTGCCAGCAGTCCCCGCCTGTATAGCAATCAGCCCCAGCATTTT; CDR3 protein: CASSPRLYSNQPQHF
D gene: TRBD1; J gene: TRBJ2-1; clone size: -; V gene: TRBV5-4; CDR3 DNA: TGTGCCAGCAGCTTGGATGGCCAGGGGGCCTACAATGAGCAGTTCTTC; CDR3 protein: CASSLDGQGAYNEQFF
D gene: TRBD2; J gene: TRBJ2-7; clone size: -; V gene: TRBV7-8; CDR3 DNA: TGTGCCAGCAGCTTAAATTCCGGCGGGAGAGGCGCCTACGAGCAGTACTTC; CDR3 protein: CASSLNSGGRGAYEQYF
D gene: -; J gene: TRBJ2-5; clone size: many; V gene: TRBV28; CDR3 DNA: TGTGCCAGCAGTTTAGTCCCTCGGGGGCCGGGGGAGACCCAGTACTTC; CDR3 protein: CASSLVPRGPGETQYF
D gene: -; J gene: TRBJ1-3; clone size: many; V gene: TRBV6-2/TRBV6-3; CDR3 DNA: TGTGCCAGCAGTTGGGGTGGCAGCTCTGGAAACACCATATATTTT; CDR3 protein: CASSWGGSSGNTIYF
D gene: TRBD1; J gene: TRBJ1-5; clone size: -; V gene: TRBV2; CDR3 DNA: TGTGCCAGCAGTACGGAGGGGGCGCAGCCCCAGCATTTT; CDR3 protein: CASSTEGAQPQHF
D gene: TRBD1; J gene: TRBJ2-5; clone size: -; V gene: TRBV7-9; CDR3 DNA: TGTGCCAGCAGCCCAGGGACAGGGCCCCACCAAGAGACCCAGTACTTC; CDR3 protein: CASSPGTGPHQETQYF
D gene: TRBD2; J gene: TRBJ2-1; clone size: many; V gene: TRBV12-3/TRBV12-4; CDR3 DNA: TGTGCCAGCAGTTCCGGGACTAGCGGGAGTTTGGGGCAGTTCTTC; CDR3 protein: CASSSGTSGSLGQFF
D gene: -; J gene: TRBJ1-1; clone size: -; V gene: TRBV12-3/TRBV12-4; CDR3 DNA: TGTGCCAGCAGGGGGATCGGACCGAACACTGAAGCTTTCTTT; CDR3 protein: CASRGIGPNTEAFF